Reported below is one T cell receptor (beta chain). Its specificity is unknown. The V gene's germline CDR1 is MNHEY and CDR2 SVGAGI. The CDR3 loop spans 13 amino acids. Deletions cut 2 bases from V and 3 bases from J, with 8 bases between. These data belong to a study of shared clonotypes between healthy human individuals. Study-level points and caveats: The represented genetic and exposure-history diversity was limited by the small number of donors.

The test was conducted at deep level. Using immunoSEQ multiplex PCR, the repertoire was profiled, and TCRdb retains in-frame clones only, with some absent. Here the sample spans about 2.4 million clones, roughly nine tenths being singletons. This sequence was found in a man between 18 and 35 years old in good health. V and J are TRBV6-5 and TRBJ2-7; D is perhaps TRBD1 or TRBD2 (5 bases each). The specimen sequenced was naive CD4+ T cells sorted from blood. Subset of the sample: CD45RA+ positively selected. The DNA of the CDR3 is TGTGCCAGCAGTTACGGGACCCTCTACGAGCAGTACTTC. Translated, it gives CASSYGTLYEQYF.